The source of this T cell receptor (beta chain) is a study of T-cell reconstitution after alpha-beta-depleted transplantation in children. This clonotype showed up just a few times. V lost 4 bases, J lost 10 bases, and 14 bases stayed unmatched. CDR3 length: 16 residues. Germline assignment: CDR1 SGDLS and CDR2 YYNGEE. Preparation of the TCRbeta library used unique molecular identifiers. TCRdb processed the PCR reads anew with MiXCR; each CDR3 protein has one entry. The sample includes approximately 350,000 distinct CDR3 sequences, about an eighth of them seen just once. This receptor was taken from a human donor who donated a stem cell graft to a child with Fanconi anemia. The genes are TRBV9 and TRBJ2-1; TRBD2 matches 10 bases. Source: PBMCs, taken from the stem cell graft. In DNA form, the CDR3 reads TGTGCCAGCAGCCCCCGGGAGGGGCTAGCGGGGGACGAGCAGTTCTTC. It encodes CASSPREGLAGDEQFF. Together with reference TRBV9 and TRBJ2-1, the CDR3 gives the full variable domain: DSGVTQTPKHLITATGQRVTLRCSPRSGDLSVYWYQQSLDQGLQFLIQYYNGEERAKGNILERFSAQQFPDLHSELNLSSLELGDSALYFCASSPREGLAGDEQFFGPGTRLTVL.